One TCR beta chain is described in this entry. No antigen is known for it. Other nucleotide sequences from this sample produce the same CDR3. The V and J ends lost 6 bases and 1 base respectively, with 15 bases between them. CDR3 length: 15 residues. In germline, CDR1 is MNHEY, CDR2 SMNVEV (reference sequence). This sample was included in a study of brain T cells in children with intractable seizures. Notes on the study in general: Absence of clones before surgery may stem from lower sequencing depth.

Data came from immunoSEQ multiplex PCR; TCRdb stores just in-frame clones and leaves some out. Seen here are 35,000 to 50,000 clones, around 90% observed once, and the top ten hold roughly 6.3%. The sample here was peripheral blood, taken at surgery. This rearrangement joins TRBV27 to TRBJ1-1; weak D call: TRBD1 (6 bases). This TCR derives from a girl aged 2 to 9 with tuberous sclerosis and intractable seizures. CDR3 sequence: CASSLKRGTNTEAFF. Written as DNA, the CDR3 is TGTGCCAGCAGCCTAAAAAGGGGGACGAACACTGAAGCTTTCTTT.